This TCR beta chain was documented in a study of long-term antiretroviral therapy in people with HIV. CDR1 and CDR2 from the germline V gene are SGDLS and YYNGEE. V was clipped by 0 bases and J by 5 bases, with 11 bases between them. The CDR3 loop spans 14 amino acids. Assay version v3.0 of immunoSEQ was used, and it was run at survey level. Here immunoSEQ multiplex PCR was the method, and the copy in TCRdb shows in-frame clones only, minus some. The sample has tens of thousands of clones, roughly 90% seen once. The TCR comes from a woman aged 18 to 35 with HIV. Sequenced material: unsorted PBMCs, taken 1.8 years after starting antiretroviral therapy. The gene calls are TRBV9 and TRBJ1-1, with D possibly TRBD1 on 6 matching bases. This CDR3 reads CASSVGGLVTEAFF. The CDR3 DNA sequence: TGTGCCAGCAGCGTAGGGGGGCTTGTGACTGAAGCTTTCTTT.